This TCR beta chain was captured in a study of identical twins. A template switching step contributed a universal primer site, while unique molecular identifiers were present in the cDNA. TCRdb reanalysed the 5' RACE reads using MiXCR and keeps one entry per CDR3 protein. The top ten hold over 4.5% of the sample, which has more than 200,000 distinct CDR3 sequences, roughly 9.4% seen once. Germline CDR1 is SGHTA and CDR2 is FQGNSA. CDR3 length equals 12 residues. Trimming cost V 3 bases and J 8 bases, with 8 bases left between them. Study results and caveats: Out-of-frame alpha sequences shared by twins were enriched for low generation probability. Abundant beta clonotypes from cord blood bore fewer insertions; memory repertoires lacked this pattern.

There were only healthy Caucasians among the donors. At least ten counts were recorded for this clonotype. No antigen is known for it. The sequencing sample was made of memory (CD45RO+) T cells sorted from blood. The TCR originated in a woman aged 18-30 years in good health. The chain couples TRBV7-2 to TRBJ2-1, with D possibly matching TRBD2 (6 bases). The CDR3 region has the DNA TGTGCCAGCAGCTTTGCGGGATATGAGCAGTTCTTC. This codes for CASSFAGYEQFF.